The rows below give T cell receptor beta chains drawn from one sample of a study of shared clonotypes between healthy human individuals. The data were produced by immunoSEQ multiplex PCR, yet TCRdb's version contains in-frame clones alone and is incomplete. The table includes 1,400,000 or so clones, about 98.5% detected once. The source material was naive CD4+ T cells sorted from blood. Receptors originate from a man aged 25 to 40 in good health. The CDR3 runs from the conserved cysteine through the conserved F or W. A D gene is named only where the DNA matches it firmly. Expanded clones get a size class; other rows say once, few or many, or leave the size out.

j_gene | v_gene | abundance | d_gene | CDR3aa | CDR3nt
TRBJ1-5 | TRBV6-1 | - | - | CASSVMVRGRHQPQHF | TGTGCCAGCAGTGTTATGGTCCGGGGCAGGCATCAGCCCCAGCATTTT
TRBJ2-2 | TRBV9 | - | - | CASSGRGLNTGELFF | TGTGCCAGCAGCGGGCGCGGATTGAACACCGGGGAGCTGTTTTTT
TRBJ2-7 | TRBV5-1 | - | TRBD2 | CASSLATSGFSYEQYF | TGCGCCAGCAGCTTGGCTACTAGCGGGTTTTCCTACGAGCAGTACTTC
TRBJ1-3 | TRBV30 | - | - | CAWSERKGLSGNTIYF | TGTGCCTGGAGTGAAAGAAAAGGTCTCTCTGGAAACACCATATATTTT
TRBJ2-5 | TRBV6-5 | - | - | CASSYSLWDGKETQYF | TGTGCCAGCAGTTACAGTTTGTGGGACGGTAAAGAGACCCAGTACTTC
TRBJ2-6 | TRBV5-1 | - | TRBD1 | CASSLTGQGTTGANVLTF | TGCGCCAGCAGCTTGACCGGACAGGGGACAACTGGGGCCAACGTCCTGACTTTC
TRBJ2-7 | TRBV4-1 | - | TRBD1 | CASSPRQGGFDYEQYF | TGCGCCAGCAGCCCGAGACAGGGGGGCTTTGACTACGAGCAGTACTTC
TRBJ2-1 | TRBV6-5 | once | TRBD2 | CASSYQESGTTRVF | TGTGCCAGCAGTTACCAAGAGTCCGGGACTACGAGAGTCTTC
TRBJ1-4 | TRBV28 | - | - | CASSPAGGGKTEKLFF | TGTGCCAGCAGTCCCGCGGGGGGGGGTAAAACCGAAAAACTGTTTTTT
TRBJ2-1 | TRBV4-3 | - | - | CASSQDPPPSSYNEQFF | TGCGCCAGCAGCCAAGATCCCCCTCCGAGCTCCTACAATGAGCAGTTCTTC
TRBJ2-7 | TRBV6-5 | - | - | CASRPTGKYEQYF | TGTGCCAGCAGGCCTACAGGGAAGTACGAGCAGTACTTC
TRBJ2-7 | TRBV27 | - | - | CASSPGTVYEQYF | TGTGCCAGCAGTCCGGGGACTGTCTACGAGCAGTACTTC
TRBJ1-5 | TRBV28 | - | - | CASIAGALYNQPQHF | TGTGCCAGCATCGCAGGAGCATTGTACAATCAGCCCCAGCATTTT
TRBJ2-5 | TRBV30 | once | - | CAWTFRETQYF | TGTGCCTGGACCTTTCGGGAGACCCAGTACTTC
TRBJ2-7 | TRBV13 | - | TRBD2 | CASSPPGLDLFEQYF | TGTGCCAGCAGCCCGCCGGGACTAGATCTTTTCGAGCAGTACTTC
TRBJ2-3 | TRBV5-6 | - | - | CASSWWSAFKQYF | TGTGCCAGCAGCTGGTGGTCCGCCTTCAAGCAGTATTTT
TRBJ2-5 | TRBV5-1 | - | - | CASSRGGETQYF | TGCGCCAGCAGCCGTGGAGGGGAGACCCAGTACTTC
TRBJ2-5 | TRBV18 | - | - | CASSEETQYF | TGTGCCAGCTCCGAAGAGACCCAGTACTTC
TRBJ1-5 | TRBV23-1 | - | TRBD1 | CASSRKRTGHNQPQHF | TGCGCCAGCAGTCGAAAACGGACAGGTCACAATCAGCCCCAGCATTTT
TRBJ2-1 | TRBV7-3 | - | TRBD2 | CASSPNNHLRLSGSMNEQFF | TGTGCCAGCAGCCCTAATAATCATCTCCGTCTTAGCGGGAGTATGAATGAGCAGTTCTTC
TRBJ2-2 | TRBV7-9 | - | - | CASSPLAPNEGELFF | TGTGCCAGCAGCCCACTAGCTCCGAACGAGGGGGAGCTGTTTTTT
TRBJ2-3 | TRBV7-9 | - | TRBD2 | CASSPLPSGSVTDTQYF | TGTGCCAGCAGCCCCTTGCCCAGCGGGAGTGTCACAGATACGCAGTATTTT
TRBJ2-7 | TRBV6-1 | - | - | CASGPLSGSYEQYF | TGTGCCAGTGGACCGTTATCGGGCTCCTACGAGCAGTACTTC
TRBJ1-4 | TRBV20-1 | once | - | CSARGPDQLFF | TGCAGTGCTAGAGGCCCGGACCAACTGTTTTTT